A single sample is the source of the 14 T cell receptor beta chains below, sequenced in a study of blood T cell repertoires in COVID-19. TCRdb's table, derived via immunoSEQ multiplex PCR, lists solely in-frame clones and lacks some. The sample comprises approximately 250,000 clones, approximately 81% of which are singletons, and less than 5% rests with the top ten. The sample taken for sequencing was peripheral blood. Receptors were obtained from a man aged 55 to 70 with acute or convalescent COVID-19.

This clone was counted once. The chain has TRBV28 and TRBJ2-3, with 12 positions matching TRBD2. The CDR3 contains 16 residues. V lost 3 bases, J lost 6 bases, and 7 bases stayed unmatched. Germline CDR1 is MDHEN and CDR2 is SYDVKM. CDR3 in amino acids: CASSFLPSGRDDTQYF. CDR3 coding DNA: TGTGCCAGCAGTTTTTTGCCTAGCGGGAGGGACGATACGCAGTATTTT.

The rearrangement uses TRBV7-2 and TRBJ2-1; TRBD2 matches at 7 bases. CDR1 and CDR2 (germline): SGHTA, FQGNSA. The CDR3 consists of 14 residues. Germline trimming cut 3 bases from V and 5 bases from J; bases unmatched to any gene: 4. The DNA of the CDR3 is TGTGCCAGCAGCTTCCAGGGAGGGGACAATGAGCAGTTCTTC. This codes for CASSFQGGDNEQFF.

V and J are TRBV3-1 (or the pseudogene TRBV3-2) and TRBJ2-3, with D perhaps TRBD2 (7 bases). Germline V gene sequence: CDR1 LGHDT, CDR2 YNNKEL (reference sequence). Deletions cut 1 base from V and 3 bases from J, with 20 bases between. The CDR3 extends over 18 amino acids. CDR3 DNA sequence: TGTGCCAGCAGCCAAGGCCACTTGGGGGCGGGAGATACAGATACGCAGTATTTT. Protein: CASSQGHLGAGDTDTQYF.

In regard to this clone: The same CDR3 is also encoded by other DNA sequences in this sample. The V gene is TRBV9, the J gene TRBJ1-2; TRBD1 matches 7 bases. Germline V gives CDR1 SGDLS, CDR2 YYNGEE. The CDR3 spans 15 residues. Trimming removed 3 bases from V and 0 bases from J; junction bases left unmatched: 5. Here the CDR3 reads CASSGGQAANYGYTF. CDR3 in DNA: TGTGCCAGCAGCGGTGGACAGGCGGCTAACTATGGCTACACCTTC.

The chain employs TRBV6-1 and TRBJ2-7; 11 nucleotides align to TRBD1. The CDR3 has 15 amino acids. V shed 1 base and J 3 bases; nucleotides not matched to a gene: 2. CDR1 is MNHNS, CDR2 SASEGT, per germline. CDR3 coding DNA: TGTGCCAGCAGTGAAGTGGACAGGGGGCTCTACGAGCAGTACTTC. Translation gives CASSEVDRGLYEQYF.

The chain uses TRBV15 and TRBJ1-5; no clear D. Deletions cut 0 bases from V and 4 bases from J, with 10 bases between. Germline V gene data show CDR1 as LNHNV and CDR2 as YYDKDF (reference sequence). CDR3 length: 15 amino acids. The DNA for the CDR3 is TGTGCCACCAGCAGAGAGGCAGCGGGGAATCAGCCCCAGCATTTT. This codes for CATSREAAGNQPQHF.

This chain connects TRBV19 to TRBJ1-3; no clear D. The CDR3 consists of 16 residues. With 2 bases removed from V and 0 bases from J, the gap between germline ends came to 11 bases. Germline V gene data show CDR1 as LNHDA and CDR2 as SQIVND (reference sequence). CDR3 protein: CASSISGSPSGNTIYF. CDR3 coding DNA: TGTGCCAGTAGTATATCGGGGTCCCCCTCTGGAAACACCATATATTTT.

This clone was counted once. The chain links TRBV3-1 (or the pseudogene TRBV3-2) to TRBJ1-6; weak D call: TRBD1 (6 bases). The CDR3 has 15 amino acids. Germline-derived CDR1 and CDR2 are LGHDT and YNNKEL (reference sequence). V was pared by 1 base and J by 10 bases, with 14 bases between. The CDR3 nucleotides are TGTGCCAGCAGCCAAGGGGGGGGGCGGAGGTCACCCCTCCACTTT. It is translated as CASSQGGGRRSPLHF.

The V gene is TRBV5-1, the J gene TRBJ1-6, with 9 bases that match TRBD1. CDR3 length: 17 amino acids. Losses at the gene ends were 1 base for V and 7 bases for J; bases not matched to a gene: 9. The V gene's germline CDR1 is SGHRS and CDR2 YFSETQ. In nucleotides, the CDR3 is TGCGCCAGCAGCTTGCTCAGTCGGGACAGGGCAAATTCACCCCTCCACTTT. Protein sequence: CASSLLSRDRANSPLHF.

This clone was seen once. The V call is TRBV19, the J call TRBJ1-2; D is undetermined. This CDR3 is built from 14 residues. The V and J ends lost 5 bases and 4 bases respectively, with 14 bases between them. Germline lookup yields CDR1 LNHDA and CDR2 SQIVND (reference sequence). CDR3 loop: CASSPLDTPYGYTF. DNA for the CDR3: TGTGCCAGTAGTCCCCTTGACACACCCTATGGCTACACCTTC.

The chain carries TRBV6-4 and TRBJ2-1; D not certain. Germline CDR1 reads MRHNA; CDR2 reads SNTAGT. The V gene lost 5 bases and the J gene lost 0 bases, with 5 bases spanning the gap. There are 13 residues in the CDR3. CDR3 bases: TGTGCCAGCAGTCTTTACTCCTACAATGAGCAGTTCTTC. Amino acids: CASSLYSYNEQFF.

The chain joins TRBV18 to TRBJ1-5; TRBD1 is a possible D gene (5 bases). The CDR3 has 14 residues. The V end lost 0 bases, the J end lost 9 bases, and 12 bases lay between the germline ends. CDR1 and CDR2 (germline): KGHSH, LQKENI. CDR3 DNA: TGTGCCAGCTCACCACCGGGGCTGGACGGGCCCCAGCATTTT. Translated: CASSPPGLDGPQHF. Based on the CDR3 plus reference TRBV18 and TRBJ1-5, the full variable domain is NAGVMQNPRHLVRRRGQEARLRCSPMKGHSHVYWYRQLPEEGLKFMVYLQKENIIDESGMPKERFSAEFPKEGPSILRIQQVVRGDSAAYFCASSPPGLDGPQHFGDGTRLSIL.

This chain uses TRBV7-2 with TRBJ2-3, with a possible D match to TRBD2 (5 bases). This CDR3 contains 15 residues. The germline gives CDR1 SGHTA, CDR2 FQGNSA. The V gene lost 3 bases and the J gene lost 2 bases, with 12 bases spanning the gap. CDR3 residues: CASSFLSDYTDTQYF. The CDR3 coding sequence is TGTGCCAGCAGCTTTCTTAGCGACTACACAGATACGCAGTATTTT.

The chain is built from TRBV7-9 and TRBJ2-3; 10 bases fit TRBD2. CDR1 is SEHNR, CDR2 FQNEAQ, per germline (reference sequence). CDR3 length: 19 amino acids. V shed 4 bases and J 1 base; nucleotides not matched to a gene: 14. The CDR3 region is CASSSPSARGTSGTDTQYF. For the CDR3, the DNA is TGTGCCAGCAGCTCTCCTTCGGCGAGGGGGACTAGCGGCACAGATACGCAGTATTTT.